This TCR beta chain originates from a study of a mutant IDH1 vaccine in newly diagnosed glioma. In the study overall: The start of vaccination came 4-6 weeks after radiotherapy alone, or with temozolomide cycles. There were roughly 62% males and about 38% females among treated patients, whose mean age was about 38 years.

The CDR3 spans 12 residues. Per germline, CDR1 SNHLY and CDR2 FYNNEI. V shed 8 bases and J shed 2 bases, with 10 bases lying between them. With respect to this clone: The antigen is unknown.

The repertoire was sequenced with immunoSEQ multiplex PCR; TCRdb's copy has only in-frame clones and lacks some. In the table there are 45,000 or so clones, about four fifths of which are singletons. Time point of the sample: week 35, safety follow-up. The investigators gave 300 ug of mutant IDH1 20-mer peptide in each vaccine dose, together with topical imiquimod. The sequence was obtained from a middle-aged woman with glioma. Some clones in this sample may be carry-over from other donors' samples. The sequencing here drew on PBMCs, taken from a glioma patient whose treatment included an IDH1 peptide vaccine. V gene TRBV2 combines with J gene TRBJ2-7; D remains unclear. CDR3 in amino acids: CASGAIPYEQYF. The CDR3 DNA reads TGTGCCAGCGGTGCAATCCCCTACGAGCAGTACTTC.